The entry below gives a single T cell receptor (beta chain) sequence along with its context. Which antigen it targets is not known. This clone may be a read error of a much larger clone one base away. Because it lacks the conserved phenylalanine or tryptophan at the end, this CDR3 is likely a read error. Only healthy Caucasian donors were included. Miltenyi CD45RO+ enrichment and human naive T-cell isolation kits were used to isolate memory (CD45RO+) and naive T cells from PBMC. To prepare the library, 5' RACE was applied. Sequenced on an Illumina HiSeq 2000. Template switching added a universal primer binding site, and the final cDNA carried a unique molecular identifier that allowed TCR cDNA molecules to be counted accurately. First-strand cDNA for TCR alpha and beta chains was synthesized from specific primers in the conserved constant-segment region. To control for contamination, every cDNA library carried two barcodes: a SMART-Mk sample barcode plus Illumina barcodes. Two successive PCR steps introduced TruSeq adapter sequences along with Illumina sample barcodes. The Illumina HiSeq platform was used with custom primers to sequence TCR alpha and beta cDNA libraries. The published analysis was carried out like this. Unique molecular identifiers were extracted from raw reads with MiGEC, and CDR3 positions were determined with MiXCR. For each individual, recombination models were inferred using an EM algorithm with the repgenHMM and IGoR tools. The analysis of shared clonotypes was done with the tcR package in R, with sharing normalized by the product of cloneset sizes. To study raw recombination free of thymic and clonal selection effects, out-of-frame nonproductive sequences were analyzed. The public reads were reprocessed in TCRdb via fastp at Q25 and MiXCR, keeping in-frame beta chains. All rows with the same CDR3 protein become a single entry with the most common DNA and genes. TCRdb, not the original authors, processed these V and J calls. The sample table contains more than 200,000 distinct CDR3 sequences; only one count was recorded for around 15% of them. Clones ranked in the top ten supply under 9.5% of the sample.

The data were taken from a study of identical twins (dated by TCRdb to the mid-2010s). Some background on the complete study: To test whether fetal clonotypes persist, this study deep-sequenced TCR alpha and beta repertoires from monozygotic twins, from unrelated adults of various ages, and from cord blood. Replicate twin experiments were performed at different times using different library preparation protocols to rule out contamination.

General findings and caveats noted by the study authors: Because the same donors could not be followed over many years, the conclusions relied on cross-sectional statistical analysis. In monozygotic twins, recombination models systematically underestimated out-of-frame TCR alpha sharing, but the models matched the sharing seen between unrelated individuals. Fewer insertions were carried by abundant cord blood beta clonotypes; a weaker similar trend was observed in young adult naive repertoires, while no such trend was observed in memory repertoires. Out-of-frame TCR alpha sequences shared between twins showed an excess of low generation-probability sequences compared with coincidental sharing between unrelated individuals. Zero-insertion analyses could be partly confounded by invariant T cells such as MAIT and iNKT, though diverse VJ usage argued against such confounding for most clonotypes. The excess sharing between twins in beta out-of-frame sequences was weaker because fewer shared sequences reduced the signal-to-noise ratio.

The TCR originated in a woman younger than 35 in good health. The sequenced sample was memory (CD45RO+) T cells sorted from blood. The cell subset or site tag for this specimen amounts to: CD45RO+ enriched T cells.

The DNA reads TGCAGTGCTAGAGAGGCGGGAGAAGACACCGGGGAGCTGTTTCTT. Its protein product is CSAREAGEDTGELFL. The receptor chain draws on TRBV20-1 and TRBJ2-2, and 7 junctional nucleotides match TRBD2. From the germline V gene (reference sequence), CDR1 is DFQATT and CDR2 is SNEGSKA. The CDR3 region is 15 residues in length, termini included. The read is trimmed to its CDR3 DNA, 45 bases read in frame from base 1. The V end gives up 0 bases and the J end 3 bases, leaving 4 bases in the junction not matched to a gene.